These 30 T cell receptor beta chains were all obtained from the same sample, sequenced in a study of radiotherapy plus CTLA-4 blockade in lung cancer. The protocol was immunoSEQ multiplex PCR, while the TCRdb copy is restricted to in-frame clones and leaves out a portion. The top ten clones hold about 14% of a sample with under 90,000 clones, 60% to 80% of them seen once. The sample consisted of peripheral blood, taken from a patient treated with radiotherapy plus ipilimumab. The source of these receptors is a human donor with non-small cell lung cancer that progressed on radiotherapy plus ipilimumab.

This clone has only a few counts. The chain carries TRBV2 and TRBJ2-7; 9 nucleotides line up with TRBD1. Trimming at V came to 1 base and at J to 2 bases, leaving 12 bases not matched to a gene. The CDR3 is 18 residues long. Germline CDR1 SNHLY, CDR2 FYNNEI. CDR3 DNA: TGTGCCAGCAGTGAAGAAGTGCCCCGGGACAGGGATCCCTACGAGCAGTACTTC. This encodes CASSEEVPRDRDPYEQYF.

This clone came up once. CDR3 loop: CASSQAPGQGFTGELFF. CDR3 coding DNA: TGTGCCAGCAGCCAAGCGCCGGGACAGGGGTTCACCGGGGAGCTGTTTTTT. J is TRBJ2-2 and V is TRBV4-2; TRBD1 matches at 10 bases. This CDR3 has 17 residues. Germline loops: CDR1 LGHNA, CDR2 YNFKEQ. V lost 1 base to trimming and J lost 4 bases; unmatched junction nucleotides: 6.

The genes are TRBV28 and TRBJ2-6; a possible D gene is TRBD1 (6 bases). The germline CDR1 and CDR2 sequences are MDHEN and SYDVKM. The CDR3 extends over 16 amino acids. V gave up 6 bases and J gave up 0 bases, with 12 bases separating them. The CDR3 loop reads CASRPDSDSGANVLTF. The CDR3 bases are TGTGCCAGCAGACCGGACAGTGACTCTGGGGCCAACGTCCTGACTTTC.

The chain joins TRBV4-2 to TRBJ1-2; D unclear. Trimming shortened V by 4 bases and J by 6 bases, and 9 bases separated the two germline ends. Germline values: CDR1 LGHNA, CDR2 YNFKEQ. There are 12 residues in the CDR3. In nucleotides, the CDR3 is TGTGCCAGCAGCCCAGGAGTAAATGGCTACACCTTC. The encoded protein is CASSPGVNGYTF.

The J gene is TRBJ1-1, the V gene TRBV19, with no clear D. The CDR3 runs 14 residues. CDR1 LNHDA and CDR2 SQIVND come from the germline V gene (reference sequence). Trimming took off 2 bases at V and 0 bases at J, with 7 bases between the two ends. Here the CDR3 reads CASSINTVNTEAFF. The CDR3 DNA is TGTGCCAGTAGTATAAATACGGTGAACACTGAAGCTTTCTTT.

The chain combines TRBV10-2 with TRBJ2-7, with TRBD2 as a possible D gene (5 bases). V gave up 3 bases and J gave up 6 bases, with 18 bases separating them. The CDR3 is 15 residues long. Looked up from germline, CDR1 is WSHSY and CDR2 is SAAADI. The CDR3 sequence: CASSDLTSRGSEQYF. CDR3 in DNA: TGCGCCAGCAGTGATTTAACTAGTAGAGGATCCGAGCAGTACTTC.

This clone was found once. The chain carries TRBV6-1 and TRBJ2-3; 8 positions match TRBD1. With V trimmed by 6 bases and J by 1 base, 6 bases remained unmatched. The germline V gene encodes CDR1 MNHNS and CDR2 SASEGT. The CDR3 covers 15 residues. This CDR3 is CASSLDRVGTDTQYF. The DNA for the CDR3 is TGTGCCAGCAGCCTGGACAGGGTGGGCACAGATACGCAGTATTTT.

This clone is a singleton in its sample. The chain recombines TRBV2 with TRBJ2-5, with D unclear. Looked up from germline, CDR1 is SNHLY and CDR2 is FYNNEI. The CDR3 is 12 residues long. Deletions cut 5 bases from V and 4 bases from J, with 8 bases between. CDR3 DNA sequence: TGTGCCAGCAGTCCTGGTAGAGAGACCCAGTACTTC. Residues: CASSPGRETQYF.

This chain joins TRBV28 and TRBJ1-1; no firm D call. The V gene's germline CDR1 is MDHEN and CDR2 SYDVKM. Trimming stripped 3 bases from V and 7 bases from J, with 9 bases between. The CDR3 has 12 residues. CDR3 loop: CASSFLYHEAFF. CDR3 sequence (DNA): TGTGCCAGCAGTTTTTTGTACCATGAAGCTTTCTTT. Filled out from reference TRBV28 and TRBJ1-1, the complete variable domain reads DVKVTQSSRYLVKRTGEKVFLECVQDMDHENMFWYRQDPGLGLRLIYFSYDVKMKEKGDIPEGYSVSREKKERFSLILESASTNQTSMYLCASSFLYHEAFFGQGTRLTVV.

The V gene is TRBV4-2, the J gene TRBJ2-2; D not resolved. The CDR3 sequence is 14 residues long. The V and J ends lost 0 bases and 4 bases respectively, with 6 bases between them. Germline values: CDR1 LGHNA, CDR2 YNFKEQ. The CDR3 DNA reads as TGTGCCAGCAGCCAAGATCGAGCCACCGGGGAGCTGTTTTTT. This gives the protein CASSQDRATGELFF.

This chain links TRBV2 with TRBJ1-5; D is uncertain. The CDR3 covers 15 residues. Germline V gene data show CDR1 as SNHLY and CDR2 as FYNNEI. V dropped 3 bases and J dropped 4 bases, with 13 bases sitting between them. CDR3 DNA sequence: TGTGCCAGCAGTGAGGATGGCTCCGGAAATCAGCCCCAGCATTTT. Protein sequence: CASSEDGSGNQPQHF. Complete variable domain (other parts from reference TRBV2 and TRBJ1-5): EPEVTQTPSHQVTQMGQEVILRCVPISNHLYFYWYRQILGQKVEFLVSFYNNEISEKSEIFDDQFSVERPDGSNFTLKIRSTKLEDSAMYFCASSEDGSGNQPQHFGDGTRLSIL.

In its sample, this clone was seen a few times. The CDR3 reads CASSPVGRAGNTIYF. The CDR3 bases are TGTGCCAGCAGTCCCGTGGGCAGGGCGGGAAACACCATATATTTT. This chain links TRBV28 with TRBJ1-3; D perhaps matches TRBD1 (5 bases). Trimming removed 5 bases from V and 4 bases from J, with 15 bases in between. The CDR3 covers 15 residues. Germline V gene data show CDR1 as MDHEN and CDR2 as SYDVKM.

The genes are TRBV5-1 and TRBJ2-3; D unresolved. Trimming took 4 bases from V and 0 from J, leaving 6 bases between them. The CDR3 runs 13 residues. Germline V gene data show CDR1 as SGHRS and CDR2 as YFSETQ. CDR3 in amino acids: CASSQSSTDTQYF. As DNA, the CDR3 is TGCGCCAGCAGCCAGTCTAGCACAGATACGCAGTATTTT.

This clone was seen a few times. The chain has TRBV10-3 and TRBJ1-3; D unresolved. V was trimmed by 6 bases and J by 0 bases, leaving 12 bases between them. This CDR3 has 15 amino acids. Looked up from germline, CDR1 is ENHRY and CDR2 is SYGVKD. The CDR3 coding sequence is TGTGCCATCAGGCCCACTGGGCGCTCTGGAAACACCATATATTTT. Amino acids: CAIRPTGRSGNTIYF.

This clone has only a few counts. The chain links TRBV27 to TRBJ2-6; D could derive from TRBD1 or TRBD2 (5 bases each). Per the germline V gene, CDR1 is MNHEY and CDR2 is SMNVEV (reference sequence). Trimming removed 0 bases at V and 2 bases at J, with 5 bases between. This CDR3 spans 15 amino acids. CDR3 sequence (DNA): TGTGCCAGCAGTTTATCGGGGGCTGGGGCCAACGTCCTGACTTTC. It is translated as CASSLSGAGANVLTF.

This chain links TRBV5-1 with TRBJ2-3; 8 bases are a match to TRBD2. V was clipped by 0 bases and J by 4 bases; unmatched bases: 13. CDR3 length: 18 residues. Germline V gene lookup returns CDR1 SGHRS and CDR2 YFSETQ. The chain's CDR3 is CASSLAGREGPPPDTQYF. The CDR3 DNA is TGCGCCAGCAGCTTGGCCGGACGGGAGGGTCCCCCCCCAGATACGCAGTATTTT.

The chain carries TRBV4-1 and TRBJ1-5; 9 bases match TRBD1. Germline assignment: CDR1 MGHRA and CDR2 YSYEKL. The junction had 6 bases not matched to a gene; V was cut back by 2 bases and J by 4 bases. The CDR3 length is 16 residues. For the CDR3, the DNA is TGCGCCAGCAGCCAAAAGGGACAGGGAGTAAATCAGCCCCAGCATTTT. Protein product: CASSQKGQGVNQPQHF.

This chain uses TRBV9 with TRBJ2-2; no reliable D call. Deletions cut 3 bases from V and 4 bases from J, with 4 bases between. There are 12 residues in the CDR3. CDR1 and CDR2 from the germline V gene are SGDLS and YYNGEE. The CDR3 DNA reads TGTGCCAGCAGCGCCGGCACCGGGGAGCTGTTTTTT. This sequence encodes CASSAGTGELFF.

The chain combines TRBV7-8 with TRBJ2-1; the D gene could be TRBD1 or TRBD2 (6 bases each). Germline values: CDR1 SGHVS, CDR2 FQNEAQ. Trimming cost V 3 bases and J 8 bases, with 8 bases left between them. There are 12 residues in the CDR3. CDR3 amino acids: CASSLGGDEQFF. In DNA, the CDR3 is TGTGCCAGCAGCTTGGGGGGCGATGAGCAGTTCTTC.

J is TRBJ2-5 and V is TRBV5-6, with 8 nucleotides matching TRBD2. Germline V gives CDR1 SGHDT, CDR2 YYEEEE. V gave up 0 bases and J gave up 4 bases; unmatched junction bases: 2. CDR3 length: 14 residues. CDR3: CASSLGLAGETQYF. DNA for the CDR3: TGTGCCAGCAGCTTGGGGCTAGCGGGAGAGACCCAGTACTTC.

The count of this clone is one. The chain couples TRBV25-1 to TRBJ2-7; a weak D match, TRBD2 (7 bases). Germline V gives CDR1 MGHDK, CDR2 SYGVNS. The CDR3 spans 14 residues. V was shortened by 8 bases and J by 3 bases, with 17 bases between the two germline ends. As DNA, the CDR3 is TGTGCCAGCGAAGGGGGGGTTACGGTCTACGAGCAGTACTTC. Translated, it gives CASEGGVTVYEQYF.

The chain carries TRBV19 and TRBJ2-1; 7 positions agree with TRBD2. This CDR3 has 13 amino acids. V shed 4 bases, J shed 4 bases, and the junction held 1 base outside the gene matches. Germline values: CDR1 LNHDA, CDR2 SQIVND (reference sequence). The CDR3 DNA reads as TGTGCCAGTAGTAGGGGGGGTTACAATGAGCAGTTCTTC. It specifies CASSRGGYNEQFF.

This chain connects TRBV28 to TRBJ1-1; 10 bases line up with TRBD1. The V gene end was trimmed by 8 bases and the J gene end by 4 bases; junction bases not matched to a gene: 4. Germline CDR1 and CDR2: MDHEN and SYDVKM. The CDR3 has 13 amino acids. The chain's CDR3 is CASGTGASTEAFF. CDR3 nucleotide sequence: TGTGCCAGCGGGACAGGGGCCTCCACTGAAGCTTTCTTT.

The chain has TRBV6-5 and TRBJ2-5, with D unresolved. V was cut by 0 bases and J by 1 base, with 9 bases left in between. The CDR3 has 15 amino acids. Germline V gene sequence: CDR1 MNHEY, CDR2 SVGAGI. The CDR3 bases are TGTGCCAGCAGTTACTCTCGAGTGGCCCAAGAGACCCAGTACTTC. Its translation: CASSYSRVAQETQYF.

The CDR3 loop reads CASGPGQARDEQFF. CDR3 coding DNA: TGTGCCAGCGGTCCGGGACAGGCCCGCGATGAGCAGTTCTTC. The chain couples TRBV7-3 to TRBJ2-1, with 8 bases matching TRBD1. This CDR3 has 14 amino acids. Germline V gene sequence: CDR1 SGHTA, CDR2 FQGTGA. With 8 bases clipped from V and 8 bases from J, the junction kept 11 bases outside the gene matches.

The table lists this clone with a count of one. V gene TRBV4-1 combines with J gene TRBJ2-1; tentative D call: TRBD2 (5 bases). Germline-derived CDR1 and CDR2 are MGHRA and YSYEKL. The CDR3 runs 15 residues. V lost 1 base, J lost 1 base, and 8 bases lay in between. The CDR3 sequence is CASSQAGYSYNEQFF. CDR3 bases: TGCGCCAGCAGCCAAGCGGGGTATTCCTACAATGAGCAGTTCTTC.

The chain combines TRBV6-1 with TRBJ1-5, with D perhaps matching TRBD1 (6 bases). V lost 2 bases to trimming and J lost 3 bases, with 8 bases between them. The CDR3 totals 14 residues. The germline gives CDR1 MNHNS, CDR2 SASEGT. The CDR3 is CASSERTDNQPQHF. Here the CDR3 DNA reads TGTGCCAGCAGTGAACGGACAGACAATCAGCCCCAGCATTTT.

V and J are TRBV5-6 and TRBJ2-2, with D possibly matching TRBD2 (6 bases). This CDR3 has 13 amino acids. Trimming took off 5 bases at V and 5 bases at J, with 10 bases between the two ends. Germline V lookup: CDR1 SGHDT, CDR2 YYEEEE. CDR3 amino acids: CASSRGFTGELFF. CDR3 in DNA: TGTGCCAGCAGTCGGGGGTTTACCGGGGAGCTGTTTTTT.

The rearrangement joins TRBV13 to TRBJ2-7; the D gene is possibly TRBD2 (6 bases). The CDR3 loop spans 17 amino acids. The V end was cut by 3 bases, the J end by 3 bases, with 21 bases between. CDR1 and CDR2 from the germline V gene are PRHDT and FYEKMQ (reference sequence). CDR3 nucleotide sequence: TGTGCCAGCAGCTTGGGACCCGGGACTTGGTCCGGCTACGAGCAGTACTTC. It is translated as CASSLGPGTWSGYEQYF.

J is TRBJ2-1 and V is TRBV10-3; D unresolved. Germline V gives CDR1 ENHRY, CDR2 SYGVKD. V shed 3 bases and J shed 10 bases, with 7 bases lying between them. CDR3 length equals 11 residues. In nucleotides, the CDR3 is TGTGCCATCAGTGAAAGCGACGAGCAGTTCTTC. Translated, it gives CAISESDEQFF.